This entry lists 20 T cell receptor beta chains sequenced from one sample in a study of long-term antiretroviral therapy in people with HIV. Survey level was the resolution at which the v3.0 immunoSEQ assay ran. Clones were read by immunoSEQ multiplex PCR, and TCRdb kept only the in-frame ones, dropping some. The sample records more than 15,000 clones, about 71% being singletons. Sequencing used unsorted PBMCs, obtained 1.5 years before starting antiretroviral therapy. The source of these receptors is a woman aged 50 to 65 with HIV.

The V and J genes are TRBV18 and TRBJ1-1; D is ambiguous. CDR1 and CDR2 from the germline V gene are KGHSH and LQKENI. V lost 2 bases, J lost 10 bases, and 11 bases lay in between. CDR3 length equals 12 residues. The CDR3 DNA is TGTGCCAGCTCACCAGGGTCAGAGGGAGCTTTCTTT. This sequence encodes CASSPGSEGAFF.

The chain links TRBV10-2 to TRBJ1-2, with 8 bases lining up with TRBD1. V gave up 3 bases and J gave up 4 bases; unmatched junction bases: 4. CDR1 is WSHSY and CDR2 is SAAADI in the germline V gene. This CDR3 is 14 amino acids long. The CDR3 sequence is CASSDPGQVYGYTF. For the CDR3, the DNA is TGCGCCAGCAGTGACCCGGGACAGGTCTATGGCTACACCTTC.

The chain employs TRBV27 and TRBJ1-4; 7 nucleotides agree with TRBD1. Trimming at V came to 5 bases and at J to 7 bases, leaving 10 bases not matched to a gene. The CDR3 is made up of 15 amino acids. Germline V gene sequence: CDR1 MNHEY, CDR2 SMNVEV (reference sequence). The CDR3 DNA sequence: TGTGCCAGCAGTATCTCGACAGGGTCAGGTGAAAAACTGTTTTTT. The encoded protein is CASSISTGSGEKLFF.

The chain carries TRBV19 and TRBJ2-3, with 8 bases lining up with TRBD1. The CDR3 has 13 amino acids. With V trimmed by 8 bases and J by 3 bases, 4 bases remained unmatched. Germline lookup yields CDR1 LNHDA and CDR2 SQIVND (reference sequence). The CDR3: CASFDRGTDTQYF. CDR3 in DNA: TGTGCCAGTTTTGACAGGGGAACAGATACGCAGTATTTT.

The chain links TRBV14 to TRBJ2-3, with D tentatively TRBD2 (5 bases). Trimming removed 0 bases from V and 1 base from J, with 8 bases in between. Per the germline V gene, CDR1 is SGHDN and CDR2 is FVKESK. The CDR3 extends over 15 amino acids. The CDR3 sequence: CASSQETGGTDTQYF. As DNA, the CDR3 is TGTGCCAGCAGCCAAGAGACCGGGGGCACAGATACGCAGTATTTT. The entire variable domain, with the rest obtained from reference TRBV14 and TRBJ2-3, is as follows: EAGVTQFPSHSVIEKGQTVTLRCDPISGHDNLYWYRRVMGKEIKFLLHFVKESKQDESGMPNNRFLAERTGGTYSTLKVQPAELEDSGVYFCASSQETGGTDTQYFGPGTRLTVL.

CDR3 sequence: CASSLAIGGGANVLTF. The CDR3 bases are TGTGCCAGCAGCTTAGCGATCGGGGGAGGGGCCAACGTCCTGACTTTC. The genes are TRBV11-1 and TRBJ2-6; a weak D match, TRBD2 (6 bases). In germline, CDR1 is SGHAT, CDR2 FQDESV (reference sequence). The CDR3 has 16 amino acids. The V gene lost 0 bases and the J gene lost 4 bases, with 10 bases spanning the gap. Variable domain in full (rest from reference TRBV11-1 and TRBJ2-6): EAEVAQSPRYKITEKSQAVAFWCDPISGHATLYWYRQILGQGPELLVQFQDESVVDDSQLPKDRFSAERLKGVDSTLKIQPAELGDSAMYLCASSLAIGGGANVLTFGAGSRLTVL.

This chain uses TRBV19 with TRBJ1-2, with 10 bases matching TRBD1. Unmatched junction bases numbered 8, after V lost 6 bases and J lost 7 bases. Germline V gene lookup returns CDR1 LNHDA and CDR2 SQIVND (reference sequence). This CDR3 has 14 amino acids. The CDR3 is CASSPAGQGFGYTF. The CDR3 bases are TGTGCCAGTAGCCCGGCGGGACAGGGGTTTGGCTACACCTTC. Full variable domain (rest looked up from reference TRBV19 and TRBJ1-2): DGGITQSPKYLFRKEGQNVTLSCEQNLNHDAMYWYRQDPGQGLRLIYYSQIVNDFQKGDIAEGYSVSREKKESFPLTVTSAQKNPTAFYLCASSPAGQGFGYTFGSGTRLTVV.

This rearrangement joins TRBV2 to TRBJ1-4; tentatively, D is TRBD1 (5 bases). V lost 0 bases and J 8 bases, leaving 7 bases between the germline ends. CDR1 is SNHLY, CDR2 FYNNEI, per germline. This CDR3 is built from 13 residues. The CDR3 DNA is TGTGCCAGCAGTGAAGCCGGGGGAGAAAAACTGTTTTTT. It codes for CASSEAGGEKLFF. The whole variable domain, filled in from reference TRBV2 and TRBJ1-4, reads EPEVTQTPSHQVTQMGQEVILRCVPISNHLYFYWYRQILGQKVEFLVSFYNNEISEKSEIFDDQFSVERPDGSNFTLKIRSTKLEDSAMYFCASSEAGGEKLFFGSGTQLSVL.

The chain recombines TRBV10-2 with TRBJ1-2; maybe TRBD1 (6 bases). The V gene lost 3 bases and the J gene lost 10 bases, with 12 bases spanning the gap. This CDR3 spans 12 amino acids. Looked up from germline, CDR1 is WSHSY and CDR2 is SAAADI. Here the CDR3 DNA reads TGCGCCAGCAGTGATGGGACACGGCCCTACACCTTC. Protein sequence: CASSDGTRPYTF.

The V call is TRBV11-2, the J call TRBJ2-7, with D maybe TRBD1 (5 bases). The CDR3 runs to 15 residues. V lost 1 base, J lost 2 bases, and 12 bases lay in between. Germline V gene data show CDR1 as SGHAT and CDR2 as FQNNGV. In DNA, the CDR3 is TGTGCCAGCAGCTTAGTTCTCGCAGGGCCCTACGAGCAGTACTTC. It translates to CASSLVLAGPYEQYF.

The chain links TRBV15 to TRBJ1-4; a weak D match, TRBD1 (5 bases). Trimming removed 7 bases from V and 3 bases from J, with 12 bases in between. CDR1 is LNHNV and CDR2 is YYDKDF in the germline V gene (reference sequence). The CDR3 runs 14 residues. CDR3 DNA sequence: TGTGCCACCAAGGCTCCGGGGGCTAATGAAAAACTGTTTTTT. This encodes CATKAPGANEKLFF.

The chain recombines TRBV21-1 with TRBJ2-7. TRBV21-1 is a pseudogene segment. This CDR3 has 14 amino acids. CDR3 amino acids: CASSEKVTPYEQYV. The CDR3 nucleotides read TGTGCCAGCAGCGAGAAGGTAACACCGTACGAGCAGTACGTC.

The CDR3 nucleotides are TGTGCTAGTGCCCAGGGAGGGGTAGCGGGGGGACGGACCGGGGAGCTGTTTTTT. This sequence encodes CASAQGGVAGGRTGELFF. The chain employs TRBV12-5 and TRBJ2-2; 10 positions agree with TRBD2. CDR1 and CDR2 from the germline V gene are LGHNT and FRNRAP. The V gene end was trimmed by 7 bases and the J gene end by 5 bases; junction bases not matched to a gene: 16. The CDR3 totals 18 residues. The whole variable domain, remainder taken from reference TRBV12-5 and TRBJ2-2, is DARVTQTPRHKVTEMGQEVTMRCQPILGHNTVFWYRQTMMQGLELLAYFRNRAPLDDSGMPKDRFSAEMPDATLATLKIQPSEPRDSAVYFCASAQGGVAGGRTGELFFGEGSRLTVL.

This chain uses TRBV10-2 with TRBJ1-5; D is unresolved. The germline V gene has CDR1 WSHSY and CDR2 SAAADI. This CDR3 is built from 13 residues. The V end was cut by 7 bases, the J end by 10 bases, with 17 bases between. CDR3 region: CASTGQAYVPQHF. Written as DNA, the CDR3 is TGCGCCAGCACGGGCCAGGCCTATGTCCCCCAGCATTTT.

This clone was detected a few times. CDR3 residues: CASSRAVGSGTHYGYTF. The CDR3 DNA follows: TGTGCCAGCAGCCGGGCGGTGGGCTCCGGGACTCACTATGGCTACACCTTC. The rearrangement links TRBV5-5 to TRBJ1-2, with D maybe TRBD1 (5 bases). V was cut by 4 bases and J by 3 bases, with 22 bases left in between. Germline values: CDR1 SGHKS, CDR2 YYEKEE (reference sequence). The CDR3 has 17 amino acids.

The chain has TRBV7-3 and TRBJ2-5, with 8 bases that match TRBD2. This CDR3 spans 17 amino acids. Germline loops: CDR1 SGHTA, CDR2 FQGTGA. Trimming took 1 base from V and 5 from J; bases not matched to a gene: 12. The DNA of the CDR3 is TGTGCCAGCAGCTTAATGGTTAGCGGGGCCCTTGGGGAGACCCAGTACTTC. It is translated as CASSLMVSGALGETQYF.

The rearrangement joins TRBV30 to TRBJ2-2, with TRBD1 as a possible D gene (5 bases). The CDR3 is 15 residues long. Trimming shortened V by 0 bases and J by 3 bases, and 11 bases separated the two germline ends. CDR1 and CDR2 from the germline V gene are GTSNPN and SVGIG (reference sequence). CDR3 DNA sequence: TGTGCCTGGAGTGTAGGCAGGGTGGACACCGGGGAGCTGTTTTTT. This sequence encodes CAWSVGRVDTGELFF.

V is TRBV5-8 and J is TRBJ2-2; D not certain. This CDR3 spans 13 amino acids. The ends were cut back, 2 bases at V and 4 bases at J, with 6 bases in the middle. In germline, CDR1 is SGHTS, CDR2 YDEGEE. The CDR3 DNA is TGTGCCAGCAGCTTCTATGGCACCGGGGAGCTGTTTTTT. Translation: CASSFYGTGELFF.

The gene calls are TRBV4-2 and TRBJ1-3; 7 bases are a match to TRBD1. Germline assignment: CDR1 LGHNA and CDR2 YNFKEQ. This CDR3 is built from 18 residues. Trimming removed 2 bases from V and 3 bases from J; junction bases left unmatched: 13. The CDR3 coding sequence is TGTGCCAGCAGCCAACCTCACCAACAGGGGCTAGATGGAAACACCATATATTTT. Amino acids: CASSQPHQQGLDGNTIYF.

The chain has TRBV11-1 and TRBJ1-1; D unresolved. Germline assignment: CDR1 SGHAT and CDR2 FQDESV (reference sequence). The CDR3 consists of 14 residues. Trimming shortened V by 0 bases and J by 1 base, and 6 bases separated the two germline ends. CDR3 sequence (DNA): TGTGCCAGCAGCTTAGCGCTCTGGAACACTGAAGCTTTCTTT. It translates to CASSLALWNTEAFF.